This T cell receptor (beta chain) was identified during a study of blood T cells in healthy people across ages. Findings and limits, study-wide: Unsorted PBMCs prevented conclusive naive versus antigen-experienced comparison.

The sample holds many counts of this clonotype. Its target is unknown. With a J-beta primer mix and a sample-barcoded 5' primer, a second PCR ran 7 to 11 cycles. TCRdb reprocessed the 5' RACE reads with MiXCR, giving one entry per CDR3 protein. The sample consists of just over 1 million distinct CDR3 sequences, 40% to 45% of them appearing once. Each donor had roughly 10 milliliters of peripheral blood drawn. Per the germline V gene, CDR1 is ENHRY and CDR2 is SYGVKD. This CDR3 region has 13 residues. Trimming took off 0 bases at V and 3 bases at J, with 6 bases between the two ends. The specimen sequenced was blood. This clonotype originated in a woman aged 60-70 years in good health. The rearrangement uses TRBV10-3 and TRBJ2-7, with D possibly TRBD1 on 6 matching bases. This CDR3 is CAISESTGYEQYF. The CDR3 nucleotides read TGTGCCATCAGTGAGTCGACAGGCTACGAGCAGTACTTC.